The entry below describes one T cell receptor beta chain. Germline V gene lookup returns CDR1 GTSNPN and CDR2 SVGIG (reference sequence). This CDR3 comprises 13 residues. Trimming took off 0 bases at V and 2 bases at J, with 5 bases between the two ends. The data belong to a study of immune evolution from preneoplasia to lung adenocarcinoma. Sequencing was performed with immunoSEQ multiplex PCR; in TCRdb, only in-frame clones are kept and a portion is missing. This sample carries around 11,000 clones, 78% of them seen once, and the ten largest clones take roughly 3.6%. Sequencing used FFPE minimally invasive lung adenocarcinoma tissue. The chain has TRBV30 and TRBJ1-3; D is undetermined. This TCR came from a person aged 55-80 years with lung adenocarcinoma. CDR3 in amino acids: CAWSVTTGNTIYF. The CDR3 DNA follows: TGTGCCTGGAGTGTGACAACTGGAAACACCATATATTTT.